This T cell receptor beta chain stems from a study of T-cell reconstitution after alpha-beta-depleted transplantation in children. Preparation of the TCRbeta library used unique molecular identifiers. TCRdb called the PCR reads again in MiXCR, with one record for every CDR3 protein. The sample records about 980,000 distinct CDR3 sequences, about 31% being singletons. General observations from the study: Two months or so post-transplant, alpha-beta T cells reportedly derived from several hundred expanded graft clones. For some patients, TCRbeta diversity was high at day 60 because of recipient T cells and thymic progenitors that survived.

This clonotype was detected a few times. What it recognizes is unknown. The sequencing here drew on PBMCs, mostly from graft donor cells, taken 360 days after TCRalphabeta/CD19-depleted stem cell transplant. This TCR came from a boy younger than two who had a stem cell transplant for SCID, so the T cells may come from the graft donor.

In nucleotides, the CDR3 is TGTGCCAGCAGTTTAATGCGGGACAGCGGAACTTTCTTT. Amino acids: CASSLMRDSGTFF. The chain joins TRBV12-3 or TRBV12-4 to TRBJ1-1; 7 nucleotides line up with TRBD1. This CDR3 contains 13 residues. With V trimmed by 2 bases and J by 12 bases, 9 bases remained unmatched.